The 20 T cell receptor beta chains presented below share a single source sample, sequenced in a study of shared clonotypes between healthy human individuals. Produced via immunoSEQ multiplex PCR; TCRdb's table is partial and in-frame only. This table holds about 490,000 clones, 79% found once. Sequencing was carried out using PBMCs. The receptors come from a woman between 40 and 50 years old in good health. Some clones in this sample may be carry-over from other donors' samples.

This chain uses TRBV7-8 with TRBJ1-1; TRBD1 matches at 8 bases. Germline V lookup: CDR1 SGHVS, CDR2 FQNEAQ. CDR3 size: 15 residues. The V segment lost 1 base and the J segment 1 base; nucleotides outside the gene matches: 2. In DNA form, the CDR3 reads TGTGCCAGCAGCTTAGGGACAGGGAGGAACACTGAAGCTTTCTTT. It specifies CASSLGTGRNTEAFF.

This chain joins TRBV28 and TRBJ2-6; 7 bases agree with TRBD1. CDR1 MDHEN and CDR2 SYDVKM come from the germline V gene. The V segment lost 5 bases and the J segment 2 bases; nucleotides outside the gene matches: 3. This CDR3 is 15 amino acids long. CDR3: CASSRTGAGANVLTF. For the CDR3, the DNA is TGTGCCAGCAGTCGTACAGGGGCTGGGGCCAACGTCCTGACTTTC.

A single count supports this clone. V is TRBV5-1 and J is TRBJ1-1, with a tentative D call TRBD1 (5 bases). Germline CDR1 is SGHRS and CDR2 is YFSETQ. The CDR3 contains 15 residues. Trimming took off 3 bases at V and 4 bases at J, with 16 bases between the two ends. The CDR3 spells CASSSDRQGSTEAFF. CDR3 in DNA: TGCGCCAGCAGCTCCGACCGGCAGGGAAGCACTGAAGCTTTCTTT.

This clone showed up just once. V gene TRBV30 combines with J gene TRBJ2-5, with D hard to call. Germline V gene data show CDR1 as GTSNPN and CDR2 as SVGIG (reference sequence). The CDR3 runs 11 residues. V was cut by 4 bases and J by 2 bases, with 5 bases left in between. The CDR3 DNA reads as TGTGCCTGGAACAGACAAGAGACCCAGTACTTC. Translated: CAWNRQETQYF.

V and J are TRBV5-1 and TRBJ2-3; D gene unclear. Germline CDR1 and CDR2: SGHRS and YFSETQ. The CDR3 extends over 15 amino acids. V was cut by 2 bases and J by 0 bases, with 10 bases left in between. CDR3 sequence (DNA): TGCGCCAGCAGCTTACAAGAATCTAGCACAGATACGCAGTATTTT. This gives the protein CASSLQESSTDTQYF.

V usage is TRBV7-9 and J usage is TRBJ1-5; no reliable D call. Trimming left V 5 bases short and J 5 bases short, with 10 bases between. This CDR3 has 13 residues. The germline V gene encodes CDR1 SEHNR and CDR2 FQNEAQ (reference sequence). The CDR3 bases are TGTGCCAGCAGCCGCAAGGACGATCAGCCCCAGCATTTT. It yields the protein CASSRKDDQPQHF.

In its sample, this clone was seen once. CDR3 sequence: CASSLLSGSSYNEQFF. Here the CDR3 DNA reads TGCGCCAGCAGCTTGCTAAGCGGGAGCTCCTACAATGAGCAGTTCTTC. The chain combines TRBV5-1 with TRBJ2-1, with 8 bases identical to TRBD2. The germline V gene has CDR1 SGHRS and CDR2 YFSETQ. V shed 1 base, J shed 0 bases, and the junction held 3 bases outside the gene matches. The CDR3 extends over 16 amino acids. Drawing the rest from reference TRBV5-1 and TRBJ2-1, the complete variable domain is KAGVTQTPRYLIKTRGQQVTLSCSPISGHRSVSWYQQTPGQGLQFLFEYFSETQRNKGNFPGRFSGRQFSNSRSEMNVSTLELGDSALYLCASSLLSGSSYNEQFFGPGTRLTVL.

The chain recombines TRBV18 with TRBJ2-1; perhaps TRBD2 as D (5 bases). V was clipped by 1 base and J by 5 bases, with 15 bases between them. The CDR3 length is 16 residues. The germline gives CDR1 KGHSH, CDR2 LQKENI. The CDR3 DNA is TGTGCCAGCTCACCACTGATCTTGCGGGCGAACAATGAGCAGTTCTTC. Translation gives CASSPLILRANNEQFF. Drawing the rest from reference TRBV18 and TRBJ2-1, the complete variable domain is NAGVMQNPRHLVRRRGQEARLRCSPMKGHSHVYWYRQLPEEGLKFMVYLQKENIIDESGMPKERFSAEFPKEGPSILRIQQVVRGDSAAYFCASSPLILRANNEQFFGPGTRLTVL.

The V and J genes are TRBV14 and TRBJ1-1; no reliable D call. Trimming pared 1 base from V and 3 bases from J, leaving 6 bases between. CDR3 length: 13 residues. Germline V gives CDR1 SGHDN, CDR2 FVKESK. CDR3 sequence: CASSQGSYTEAFF. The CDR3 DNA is TGTGCCAGCAGCCAAGGTAGTTACACTGAAGCTTTCTTT.

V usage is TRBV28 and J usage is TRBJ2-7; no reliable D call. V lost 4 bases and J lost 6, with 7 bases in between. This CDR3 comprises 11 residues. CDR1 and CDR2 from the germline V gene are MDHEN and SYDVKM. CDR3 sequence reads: CASSSWSEQYF. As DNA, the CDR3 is TGTGCCAGCAGTTCCTGGTCCGAGCAGTACTTC.

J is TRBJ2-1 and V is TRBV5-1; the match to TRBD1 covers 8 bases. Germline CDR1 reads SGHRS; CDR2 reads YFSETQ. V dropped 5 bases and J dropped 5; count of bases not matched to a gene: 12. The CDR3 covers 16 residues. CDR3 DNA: TGCGCCAGCAGGGGGGGACAGGTCAGGTCAAACAATGAGCAGTTCTTC. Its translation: CASRGGQVRSNNEQFF.

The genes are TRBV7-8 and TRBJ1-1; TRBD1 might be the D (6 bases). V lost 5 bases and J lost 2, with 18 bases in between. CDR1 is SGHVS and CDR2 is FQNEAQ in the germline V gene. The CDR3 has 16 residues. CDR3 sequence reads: CASSHYGGAINTEAFF. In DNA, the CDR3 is TGTGCCAGCAGCCATTACGGGGGGGCAATAAACACTGAAGCTTTCTTT.

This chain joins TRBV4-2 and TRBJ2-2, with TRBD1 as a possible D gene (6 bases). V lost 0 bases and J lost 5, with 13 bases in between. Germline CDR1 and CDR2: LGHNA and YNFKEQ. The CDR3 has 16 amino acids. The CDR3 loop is CASSQDRPGETGELFF. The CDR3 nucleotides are TGTGCCAGCAGCCAAGATAGGCCAGGGGAGACCGGGGAGCTGTTTTTT.

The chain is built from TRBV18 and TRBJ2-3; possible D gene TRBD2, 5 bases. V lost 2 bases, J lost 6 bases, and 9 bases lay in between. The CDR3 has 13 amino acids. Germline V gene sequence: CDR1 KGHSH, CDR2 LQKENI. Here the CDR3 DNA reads TGTGCCAGCTCACCAAGCGGTTGGGATACGCAGTATTTT. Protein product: CASSPSGWDTQYF.

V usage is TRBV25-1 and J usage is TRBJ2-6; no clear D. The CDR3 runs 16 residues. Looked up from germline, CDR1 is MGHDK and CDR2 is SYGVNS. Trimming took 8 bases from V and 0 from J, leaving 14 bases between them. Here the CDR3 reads CASEASLNSGANVLTF. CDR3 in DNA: TGTGCCAGCGAGGCCAGCCTCAACTCTGGGGCCAACGTCCTGACTTTC.

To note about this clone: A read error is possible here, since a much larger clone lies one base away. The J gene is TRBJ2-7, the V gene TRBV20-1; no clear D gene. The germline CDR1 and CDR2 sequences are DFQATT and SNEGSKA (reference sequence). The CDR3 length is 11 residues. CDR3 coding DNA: TGCAGTGCTAGTGTCAACTACGATCAGTACTTC. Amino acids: CSASVNYDQYF.

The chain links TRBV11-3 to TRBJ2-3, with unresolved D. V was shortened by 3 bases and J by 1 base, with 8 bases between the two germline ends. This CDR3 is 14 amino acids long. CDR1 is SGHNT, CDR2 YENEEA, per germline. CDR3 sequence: CASSFRQGTDTQYF. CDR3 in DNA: TGTGCCAGCAGCTTCAGGCAGGGCACAGATACGCAGTATTTT.

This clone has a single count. The CDR3 protein is CASTFRGKLDEQFF. CDR3 coding DNA: TGCGCCAGCACCTTTCGGGGGAAATTGGATGAGCAGTTCTTC. V and J are TRBV5-1 and TRBJ2-1, with D perhaps TRBD2 (6 bases). In germline, CDR1 is SGHRS, CDR2 YFSETQ. This CDR3 has 14 residues. The ends were cut back, 6 bases at V and 8 bases at J, with 18 bases in the middle.

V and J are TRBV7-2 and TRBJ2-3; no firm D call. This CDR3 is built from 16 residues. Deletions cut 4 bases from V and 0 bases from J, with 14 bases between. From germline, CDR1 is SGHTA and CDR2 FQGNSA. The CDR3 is CASSWNYLFSTDTQYF. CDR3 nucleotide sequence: TGTGCCAGCAGCTGGAACTACCTCTTCAGCACAGATACGCAGTATTTT.

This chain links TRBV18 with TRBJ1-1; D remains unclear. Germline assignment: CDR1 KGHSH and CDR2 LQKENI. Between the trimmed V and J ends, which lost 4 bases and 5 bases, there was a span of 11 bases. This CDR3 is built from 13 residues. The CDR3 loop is CASSQSAGTEAFF. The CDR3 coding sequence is TGTGCCAGCTCACAATCGGCCGGAACTGAAGCTTTCTTT.